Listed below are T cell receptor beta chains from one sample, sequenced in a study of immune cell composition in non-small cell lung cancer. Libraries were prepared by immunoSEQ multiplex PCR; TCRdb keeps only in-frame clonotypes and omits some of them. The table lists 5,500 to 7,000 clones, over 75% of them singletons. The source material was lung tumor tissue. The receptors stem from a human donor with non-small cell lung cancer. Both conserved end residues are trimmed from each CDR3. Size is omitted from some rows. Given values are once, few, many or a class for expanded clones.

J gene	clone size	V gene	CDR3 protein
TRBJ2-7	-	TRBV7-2	ASSLDQGAYEQY
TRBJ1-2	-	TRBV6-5	ASSQKLYGYT
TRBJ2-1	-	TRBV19	ASGGASYNEQF
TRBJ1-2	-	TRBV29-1	SVADAGRAGGYT
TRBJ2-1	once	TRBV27	ASSRLGSYNEQF
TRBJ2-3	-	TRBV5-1	ASSLDRGGIDTQY
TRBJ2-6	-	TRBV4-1	ASSQETGFAGANVLT
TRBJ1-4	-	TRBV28	ASSFGLLNEKLF
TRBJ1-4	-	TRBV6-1	ASSELQGKNEKLF
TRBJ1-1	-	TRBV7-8	ASSGRQSATEAF
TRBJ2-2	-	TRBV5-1	ASSLGTVTGELF
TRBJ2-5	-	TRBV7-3	ASSLLGSGGKETQY
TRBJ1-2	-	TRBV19	ASSETVATDGYT